The next 14 T cell receptor beta chains were all read from a single sample in a study of cytomegalovirus exposure and HLA in healthy donors. It was with 60 Vbeta and 13 Jbeta primers that the PCR ran. Data came from immunoSEQ multiplex PCR; TCRdb stores just in-frame clones and leaves some out. In the table there are about 90,000 clones, roughly 60% of which are singletons. The specimen sequenced was PBMCs. The receptors were gathered from a woman aged 45-60 years in good health and CMV-seropositive.

The V gene is TRBV7-9, the J gene TRBJ2-7; 7 bases map to TRBD1. This CDR3 has 16 amino acids. Per the germline V gene, CDR1 is SEHNR and CDR2 is FQNEAQ (reference sequence). V trimming: 4 bases; J trimming: 6 bases; junction bases outside the gene matches: 15. The CDR3 here is CASSSILTGYNGEQYF. The CDR3, as DNA: TGTGCCAGCAGCTCCATACTGACAGGGTATAATGGCGAGCAGTACTTC. Using reference TRBV7-9 and TRBJ2-7 for the parts outside the CDR3, the full variable domain is DTGVSQNPRHKITKRGQNVTFRCDPISEHNRLYWYRQTLGQGPEFLTYFQNEAQLEKSRLLSDRFSAERPKGSFSTLEIQRTEQGDSAMYLCASSSILTGYNGEQYFGPGTRLTVT.

V gene TRBV5-4 combines with J gene TRBJ2-5, with 8 bases matching TRBD2. The CDR3 is made up of 14 amino acids. V was pared by 3 bases and J by 1 base, with 2 bases of the junction left unmatched. The germline V gene encodes CDR1 SGHNT and CDR2 YYREEE (reference sequence). CDR3 DNA sequence: TGTGCCAGCAGCTCGGGGACTAGCCAAGAGACCCAGTACTTC. Protein product: CASSSGTSQETQYF. The full variable domain, completed using reference TRBV5-4 and TRBJ2-5, is ETGVTQSPTHLIKTRGQQVTLRCSSQSGHNTVSWYQQALGQGPQFIFQYYREEENGRGNFPPRFSGLQFPNYSSELNVNALELDDSALYLCASSSGTSQETQYFGPGTRLLVL.

This clone was seen only a few times. Other DNA sequences from this sample encode an identical CDR3 as well. This sequence joins TRBV9 and TRBJ2-7; 8 positions match TRBD1. CDR3 length equals 14 residues. Losses at the gene ends were 2 bases for V and 5 bases for J; bases not matched to a gene: 6. Germline V lookup: CDR1 SGDLS, CDR2 YYNGEE. CDR3 loop: CASSVGQGSDEQYF. CDR3 sequence (DNA): TGTGCCAGCAGCGTCGGACAGGGCTCGGACGAGCAGTACTTC.

This chain connects TRBV5-4 to TRBJ2-5; D perhaps matches TRBD2 (6 bases). CDR3 length: 14 amino acids. With 4 bases removed from V and 4 bases from J, the gap between germline ends came to 14 bases. Germline V gene data show CDR1 as SGHNT and CDR2 as YYREEE (reference sequence). CDR3 region: CASSARETGETQYF. Here the CDR3 DNA reads TGTGCCAGCAGCGCCCGGGAGACGGGAGAGACCCAGTACTTC.

This clone was seen a handful of times. The chain is built from TRBV7-8 and TRBJ1-2, with 9 bases aligning to TRBD1. The CDR3 consists of 14 residues. V trimming: 4 bases; J trimming: 3 bases; junction bases outside the gene matches: 3. Germline CDR1 and CDR2: SGHVS and FQNEAQ. CDR3: CASSSTGGHYGYTF. The CDR3 DNA reads as TGTGCCAGCAGCTCTACAGGGGGCCACTATGGCTACACCTTC. The complete variable domain, with remaining parts taken from reference TRBV7-8 and TRBJ1-2, reads GAGVSQSPRYKVAKRGQDVALRCDPISGHVSLFWYQQALGQGPEFLTYFQNEAQLDKSGLPSDRFFAERPEGSVSTLKIQRTQQEDSAVYLCASSSTGGHYGYTFGSGTRLTVV.

The rearrangement links TRBV6-1 to TRBJ2-2; 7 bases match TRBD2. J was trimmed by 4 bases and V by 1 base; bases with no gene match: 6. Per the germline V gene, CDR1 is MNHNS and CDR2 is SASEGT. This CDR3 has 16 amino acids. The CDR3 DNA is TGTGCCAGCAGTGAAGTGGGAGGGTTTAGCACCGGGGAGCTGTTTTTT. It yields the protein CASSEVGGFSTGELFF.

This chain uses TRBV5-1 with TRBJ2-7, with a possible D match to TRBD2 (5 bases). The V end lost 2 bases, the J end lost 4 bases, and 7 bases lay between the germline ends. The germline gives CDR1 SGHRS, CDR2 YFSETQ. CDR3 length: 12 residues. The CDR3 here is CASSFGGYEQYF. The DNA of the CDR3 is TGCGCCAGCAGCTTCGGAGGTTACGAGCAGTACTTC.

This rearrangement joins TRBV28 to TRBJ1-5; 9 bases are shared with TRBD1. The J segment lost 4 bases and the V segment lost 7 bases, leaving 5 bases of the junction unmatched. Germline-derived CDR1 and CDR2 are MDHEN and SYDVKM. The CDR3 runs 14 residues. Here the CDR3 DNA reads TGTGCCAGCAACCCCGACAGGGGGAATCAGCCCCAGCATTTT. The encoded protein is CASNPDRGNQPQHF.

Of note for this clone: At the DNA level, this CDR3 is encoded by other sequences in the same sample as well. V usage is TRBV13 and J usage is TRBJ1-1, with 8 positions matching TRBD1. Per germline, CDR1 PRHDT and CDR2 FYEKMQ (reference sequence). Losses at the gene ends were 2 bases for V and 1 base for J; bases not matched to a gene: 3. The length of the CDR3 is 15 residues. CDR3 loop: CASSLRQGPNTEAFF. The CDR3 DNA follows: TGTGCCAGCAGCTTACGACAGGGGCCGAACACTGAAGCTTTCTTT. Complete variable domain (other parts from reference TRBV13 and TRBJ1-1): AAGVIQSPRHLIKEKRETATLKCYPIPRHDTVYWYQQGPGQDPQFLISFYEKMQSDKGSIPDRFSAQQFSDYHSELNMSSLELGDSALYFCASSLRQGPNTEAFFGQGTRLTVV.

This clone has a handful of counts. The genes are TRBV9 and TRBJ2-3; TRBD2 might be the D (5 bases). Germline lookup yields CDR1 SGDLS and CDR2 YYNGEE. V was pared by 0 bases and J by 12 bases, with 17 bases between. This CDR3 comprises 14 residues. In DNA form, the CDR3 reads TGTGCCAGCAGCGTAGAGGTTAGAGGGCTAGGTCAGTATTTT. Translating gives CASSVEVRGLGQYF.

CDR3 sequence: CASSNDRDVGNTIYF. CDR3 nucleotide sequence: TGTGCCAGCAGCAATGACAGGGATGTAGGAAACACCATATATTTT. The gene calls are TRBV21-1 and TRBJ1-3; the table names TRBD1, a call not compared with the DNA. TRBV21-1 is noted as a pseudogene. The CDR3 consists of 15 residues.

This chain links TRBV7-7 with TRBJ2-5; D is possibly TRBD2 (6 bases). The CDR3 contains 15 residues. The germline V gene has CDR1 SSHAT and CDR2 FNYEAQ (reference sequence). V was shortened by 5 bases and J by 5 bases, with 18 bases between the two germline ends. The CDR3 nucleotides read TGTGCCAGCAGCCCGGCGGGACTTGGAGGGGAGACCCAGTACTTC. This sequence encodes CASSPAGLGGETQYF.

This sequence joins TRBV28 and TRBJ2-3, with D possibly TRBD2 on 5 matching bases. The V end was cut by 5 bases, the J end by 0 bases, with 9 bases between. The germline gives CDR1 MDHEN, CDR2 SYDVKM. CDR3 length: 14 residues. CDR3 loop: CASSPGLSTDTQYF. The CDR3 DNA reads as TGTGCCAGCAGTCCCGGACTTAGCACAGATACGCAGTATTTT.

The V call is TRBV18, the J call TRBJ2-2; D gene unclear. The V gene's germline CDR1 is KGHSH and CDR2 LQKENI. The CDR3 sequence is 14 residues long. V lost 2 bases, J lost 4 bases, and 8 bases lay in between. CDR3 nucleotide sequence: TGTGCCAGCTCACCATCGTCAGGCACCGGGGAGCTGTTTTTT. It codes for CASSPSSGTGELFF.